This T cell receptor beta chain was documented in a study of beta chain features in type 1 diabetes. The whole isolated RNA underwent reverse transcription, so sequencing captured expressed TCRB transcripts. Clones were read by immunoSEQ multiplex PCR, and TCRdb kept only the in-frame ones, dropping some. The sample has about 930,000 clones; around a sixth are singletons. As for this clone: The target antigen is unknown.

V was trimmed by 0 bases and J by 5 bases, leaving 16 bases between them. This CDR3 is 16 amino acids long. Germline V CDR1 and CDR2: MGHDK, SYGVNS. Study results and caveats: Significant though moderate, a shortening of TCRB CDR3s appeared in all four CD4+ subsets of Type 1 diabetes patients.

This sequence was found in a woman aged 18 to 35 in good health. Material for sequencing was naive CD4+ T cells from blood. The chain links TRBV25-1 to TRBJ2-5, with a tentative D call TRBD2 (6 bases). Here the CDR3 reads CASSEYGGGGSETQYF. The CDR3 DNA reads as TGTGCCAGCAGTGAATACGGGGGAGGAGGGTCGGAGACCCAGTACTTC.